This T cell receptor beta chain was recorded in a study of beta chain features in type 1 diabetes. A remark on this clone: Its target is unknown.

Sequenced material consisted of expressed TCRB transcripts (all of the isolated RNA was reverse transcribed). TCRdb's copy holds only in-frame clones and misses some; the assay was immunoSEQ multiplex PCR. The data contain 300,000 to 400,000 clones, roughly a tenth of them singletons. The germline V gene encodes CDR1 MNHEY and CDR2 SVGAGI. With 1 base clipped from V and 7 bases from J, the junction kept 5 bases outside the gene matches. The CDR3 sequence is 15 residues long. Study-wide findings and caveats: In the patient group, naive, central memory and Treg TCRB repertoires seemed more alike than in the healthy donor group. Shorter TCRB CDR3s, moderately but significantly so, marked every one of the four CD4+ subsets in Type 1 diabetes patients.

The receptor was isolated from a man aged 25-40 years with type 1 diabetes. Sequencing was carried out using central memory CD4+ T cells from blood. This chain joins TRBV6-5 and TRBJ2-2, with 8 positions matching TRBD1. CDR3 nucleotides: TGTGCCAGCAGTTACTGGACAGGGAATCGCGGGGAGCTGTTTTTT. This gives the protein CASSYWTGNRGELFF.